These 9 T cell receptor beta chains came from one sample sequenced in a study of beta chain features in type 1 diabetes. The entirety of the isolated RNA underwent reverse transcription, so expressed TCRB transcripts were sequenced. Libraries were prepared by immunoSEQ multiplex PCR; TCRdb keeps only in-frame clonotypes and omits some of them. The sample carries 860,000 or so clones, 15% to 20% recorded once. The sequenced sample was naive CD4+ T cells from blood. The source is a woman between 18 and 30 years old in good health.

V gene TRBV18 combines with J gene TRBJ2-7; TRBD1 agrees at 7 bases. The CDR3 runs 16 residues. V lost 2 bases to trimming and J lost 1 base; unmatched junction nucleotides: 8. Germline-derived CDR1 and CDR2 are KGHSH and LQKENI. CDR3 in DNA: TGTGCCAGCTCACCAAACAGGGGCAGCCAGTCCTACGAGCAGTACTTC. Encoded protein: CASSPNRGSQSYEQYF.

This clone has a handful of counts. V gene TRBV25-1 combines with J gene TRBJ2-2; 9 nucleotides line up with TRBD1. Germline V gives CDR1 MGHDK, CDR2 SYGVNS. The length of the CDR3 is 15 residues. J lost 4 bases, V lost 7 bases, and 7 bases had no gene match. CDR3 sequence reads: CASTRGTGITGELFF. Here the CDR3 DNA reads TGTGCCAGCACCCGAGGGACAGGGATCACCGGGGAGCTGTTTTTT.

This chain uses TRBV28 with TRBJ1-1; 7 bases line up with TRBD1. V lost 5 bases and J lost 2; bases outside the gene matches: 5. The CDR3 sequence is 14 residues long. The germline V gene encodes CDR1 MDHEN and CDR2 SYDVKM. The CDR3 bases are TGTGCCAGCAGTCCCGGACAGGAAAACACTGAAGCTTTCTTT. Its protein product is CASSPGQENTEAFF.

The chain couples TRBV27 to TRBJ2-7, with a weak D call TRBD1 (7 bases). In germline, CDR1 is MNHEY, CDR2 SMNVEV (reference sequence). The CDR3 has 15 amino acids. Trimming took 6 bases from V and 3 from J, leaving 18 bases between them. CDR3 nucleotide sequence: TGTGCCAGCAGACAGGGGTCGGGCGGGATCTACGAGCAGTACTTC. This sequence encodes CASRQGSGGIYEQYF.

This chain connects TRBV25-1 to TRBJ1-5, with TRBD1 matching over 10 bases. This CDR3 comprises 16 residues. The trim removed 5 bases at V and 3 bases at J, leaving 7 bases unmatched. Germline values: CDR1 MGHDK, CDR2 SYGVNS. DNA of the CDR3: TGTGCCAGCAGTCCAGGGACAGGGGCGATCAATCAGCCCCAGCATTTT. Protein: CASSPGTGAINQPQHF. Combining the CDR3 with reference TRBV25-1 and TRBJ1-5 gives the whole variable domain EADIYQTPRYLVIGTGKKITLECSQTMGHDKMYWYQQDPGMELHLIHYSYGVNSTEKGDLSSESTVSRIRTEHFPLTLESARPSHTSQYLCASSPGTGAINQPQHFGDGTRLSIL.

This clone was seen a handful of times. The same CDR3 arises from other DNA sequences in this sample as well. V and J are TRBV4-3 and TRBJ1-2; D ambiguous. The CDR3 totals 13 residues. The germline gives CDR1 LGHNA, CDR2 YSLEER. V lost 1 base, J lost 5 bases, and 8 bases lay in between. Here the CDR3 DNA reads TGCGCCAGCAGCCAAGTCGTCGGTTATGGCTACACCTTC. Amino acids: CASSQVVGYGYTF.

Here the CDR3 reads CASRTTGTGYNEQFF. The CDR3 DNA reads as TGTGCCAGCAGGACAACCGGGACAGGATACAATGAGCAGTTCTTC. This chain connects TRBV7-2 to TRBJ2-1; TRBD1 matches 8 bases. Germline CDR1 reads SGHTA; CDR2 reads FQGNSA. The CDR3 contains 15 residues. The trim removed 6 bases at V and 4 bases at J, leaving 8 bases unmatched.

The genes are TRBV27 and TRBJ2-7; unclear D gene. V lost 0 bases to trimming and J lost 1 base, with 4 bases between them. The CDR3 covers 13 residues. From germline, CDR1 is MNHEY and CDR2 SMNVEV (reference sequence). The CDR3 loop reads CASSLSISYEQYF. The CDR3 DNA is TGTGCCAGCAGTTTATCTATTTCCTACGAGCAGTACTTC.

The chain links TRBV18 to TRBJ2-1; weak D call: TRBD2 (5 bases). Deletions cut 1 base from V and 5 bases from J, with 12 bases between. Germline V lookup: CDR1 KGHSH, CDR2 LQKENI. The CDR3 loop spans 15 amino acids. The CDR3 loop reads CASSPRPSGDNEQFF. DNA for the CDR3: TGTGCCAGCTCACCACGTCCCAGCGGAGACAATGAGCAGTTCTTC.